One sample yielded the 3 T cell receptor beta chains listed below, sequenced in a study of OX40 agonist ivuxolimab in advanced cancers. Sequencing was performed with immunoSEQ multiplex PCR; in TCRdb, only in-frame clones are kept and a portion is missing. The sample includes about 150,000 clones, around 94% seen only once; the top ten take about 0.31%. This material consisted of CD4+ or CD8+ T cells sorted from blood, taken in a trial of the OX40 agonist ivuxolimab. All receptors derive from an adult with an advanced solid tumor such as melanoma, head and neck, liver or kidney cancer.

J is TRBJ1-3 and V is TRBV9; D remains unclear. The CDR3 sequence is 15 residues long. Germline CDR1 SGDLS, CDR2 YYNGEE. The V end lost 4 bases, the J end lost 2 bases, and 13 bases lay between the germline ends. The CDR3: CASSPLRVPGNTIYF. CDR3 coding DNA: TGTGCCAGCAGCCCCCTAAGGGTCCCTGGAAACACCATATATTTT.

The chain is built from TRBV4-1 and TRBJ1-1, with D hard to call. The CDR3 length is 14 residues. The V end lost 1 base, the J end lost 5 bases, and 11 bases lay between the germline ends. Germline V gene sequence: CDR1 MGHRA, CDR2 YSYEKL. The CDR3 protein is CASSQANTRTEAFF. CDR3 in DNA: TGCGCCAGCAGCCAAGCGAACACGCGTACTGAAGCTTTCTTT.

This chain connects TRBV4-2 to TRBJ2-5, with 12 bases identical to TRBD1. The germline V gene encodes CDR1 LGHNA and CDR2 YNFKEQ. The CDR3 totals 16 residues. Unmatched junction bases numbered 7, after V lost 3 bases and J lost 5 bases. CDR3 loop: CASSQAGTGGQETQYF. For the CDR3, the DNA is TGTGCCAGCAGCCAGGCCGGGACAGGGGGCCAGGAGACCCAGTACTTC.